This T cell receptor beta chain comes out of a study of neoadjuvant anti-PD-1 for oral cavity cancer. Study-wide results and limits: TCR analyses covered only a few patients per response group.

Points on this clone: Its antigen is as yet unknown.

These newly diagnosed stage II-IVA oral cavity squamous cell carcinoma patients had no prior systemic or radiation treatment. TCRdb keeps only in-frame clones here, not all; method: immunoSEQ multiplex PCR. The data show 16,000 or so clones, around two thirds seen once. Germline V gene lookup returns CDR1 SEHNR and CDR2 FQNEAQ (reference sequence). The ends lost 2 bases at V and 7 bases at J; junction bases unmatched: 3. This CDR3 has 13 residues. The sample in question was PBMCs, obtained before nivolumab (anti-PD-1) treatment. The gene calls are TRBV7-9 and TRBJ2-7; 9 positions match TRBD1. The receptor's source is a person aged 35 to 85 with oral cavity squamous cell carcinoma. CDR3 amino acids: CASSLMGQGEQYF. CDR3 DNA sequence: TGTGCCAGCAGCTTAATGGGACAGGGAGAGCAGTACTTC. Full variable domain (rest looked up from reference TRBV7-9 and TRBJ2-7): DTGVSQNPRHKITKRGQNVTFRCDPISEHNRLYWYRQTLGQGPEFLTYFQNEAQLEKSRLLSDRFSAERPKGSFSTLEIQRTEQGDSAMYLCASSLMGQGEQYFGPGTRLTVT.